These 5 T cell receptor beta chains came from one sample sequenced in a study of blood T cells in healthy people across ages. A second 7 to 11 cycle PCR used barcoded and J-beta primers. From the 5' RACE reads, TCRdb called clonotypes with MiXCR, one entry per CDR3 protein. Of more than 500,000 distinct CDR3 sequences in the sample, roughly a quarter were seen once. Sequenced: blood. The receptors were sampled from a woman in her 70s in good health.

This clonotype has more than one count but fewer than ten. A read error may produce the germline difference seen at one junction end. The J gene is TRBJ2-3, the V gene TRBV20-1; 10 positions match TRBD2. The CDR3 is 16 residues long. CDR1 is DFQATT and CDR2 is SNEGSKA in the germline V gene (reference sequence). The CDR3 loop is CSASRASGGGADAQYF. CDR3 sequence (DNA): TGCAGTGCATCCCGGGCTAGCGGGGGAGGCGCAGATGCGCAGTATTTT.

This chain links TRBV25-1 with TRBJ2-5; 7 bases agree with TRBD1. Germline trimming cut 9 bases from V and 11 bases from J; bases unmatched to any gene: 18. There are 14 residues in the CDR3. The V gene's germline CDR1 is MGHDK and CDR2 SYGVNS. DNA of the CDR3: TGTGCCAGTCGGGGAGAACAGGGGCGAAAGGAGCAGTACTTC. This sequence encodes CASRGEQGRKEQYF. The full variable domain, rest sourced from reference TRBV25-1 and TRBJ2-5, is EADIYQTPRYLVIGTGKKITLECSQTMGHDKMYWYQQDPGMELHLIHYSYGVNSTEKGDLSSESTVSRIRTEHFPLTLESARPSHTSQYLCASRGEQGRKEQYFGPGTRLLVL.

This clonotype was picked up a small number of times. The rearrangement uses TRBV6-2 or TRBV6-3 and TRBJ2-5; D could derive from TRBD1 or TRBD2 (5 bases each). The J call may be wrong; the DNA end is better matched by TRBJ2-7. Per germline, CDR1 MNHEY and CDR2 SVGEGT. The CDR3 is 15 residues long. CDR3 nucleotides: TGTGCCAGCAGACCGGGGCGCATCTCGGGTCGCGAGCAGTACTTC. It translates to CASRPGRISGREQYF.

The gene calls are TRBV20-1 and TRBJ2-3; D gene unclear. The germline V gene has CDR1 DFQATT and CDR2 SNEGSKA (reference sequence). Trimming removed 4 bases at V and 4 bases at J, with 9 bases between. This CDR3 has 12 residues. The CDR3 loop is CSATGSADTQYF. As DNA, the CDR3 is TGCAGTGCTACTGGGTCGGCAGATACGCAGTATTTT.

This clonotype was counted only a few times. The chain joins TRBV10-3 to TRBJ2-3; D is ambiguous. Trimming stripped 0 bases from V and 3 bases from J, with 7 bases between. Germline lookup yields CDR1 ENHRY and CDR2 SYGVKD. The length of the CDR3 is 14 residues. The CDR3, as DNA: TGTGCCATCAGTGAGTCCGGTGGTACAGATACGCAGTATTTT. Amino acids: CAISESGGTDTQYF.